A single sample is the source of the 15 T cell receptor beta chains below, sequenced in a study of TIL therapy for anti-PD-1-resistant metastatic lung cancer (dated by TCRdb to the early 2020s). Reading the label with the study, this specimen's time point is: pre-treatment sample, taken before nivolumab and TIL therapy. The immunoSEQ v3 hsTCRB kit was used to amplify TCR beta CDR3 regions from genomic DNA through bias-controlled multiplex PCR. TCRdb re-hosts the immuneACCESS table, in-frame sequences only. Its copies lack some clones; in the studies checked, an unresolved V gene accounts for under half of them, and the cause for the rest is not known. This sample comprises 50,000 or so clones, roughly 85% of them detected only once. Roughly 5% of the sample comes from the top ten. The material was blood, obtained at baseline. These receptors came from a woman aged 30 to 85 with non-small cell lung cancer.

J is TRBJ2-3 and V is TRBV5-1; 9 bases agree with TRBD2. The germline gives CDR1 SGHRS, CDR2 YFSETQ. The CDR3 is 17 amino acids. V shed 0 bases and J 6 bases; nucleotides not matched to a gene: 11. CDR3 bases: TGCGCCAGCAGCTTGGGGCTAGCGGGGAGTCTAGGGGATACGCAGTATTTT. This gives the protein CASSLGLAGSLGDTQYF.

The J gene is TRBJ2-3, the V gene TRBV5-1, with D possibly being TRBD1 (5 bases). The V end was cut by 1 base, the J end by 5 bases, with 17 bases between. Germline V gives CDR1 SGHRS, CDR2 YFSETQ. This CDR3 is built from 16 residues. In DNA form, the CDR3 reads TGCGCCAGCAGCTTGCTAGGGGCGGCCCTCGGAGATACGCAGTATTTT. This translates into CASSLLGAALGDTQYF.

V and J are TRBV5-1 and TRBJ1-1; 8 bases are a match to TRBD1. The CDR3 is 14 residues long. Unmatched junction bases numbered 9, after V lost 4 bases and J lost 7 bases. Looked up from germline, CDR1 is SGHRS and CDR2 is YFSETQ. The CDR3 DNA reads as TGCGCCAGCAGCCCAGAGGACAGGGTTCTTGAAGCTTTCTTT. It is translated as CASSPEDRVLEAFF.

The chain carries TRBV6-6 and TRBJ2-7; perhaps TRBD1 as D (7 bases). V was trimmed by 0 bases and J by 1 base, leaving 10 bases between them. Germline lookup yields CDR1 MNHNY and CDR2 SVGAGI (reference sequence). The CDR3 is 15 amino acids. The DNA for the CDR3 is TGTGCCAGCAGTTACTCGCAGGGGGGATCCTACGAGCAGTACTTC. It specifies CASSYSQGGSYEQYF.

V usage is TRBV7-3 and J usage is TRBJ2-1; 7 positions agree with TRBD2. CDR3 length: 15 residues. Germline V gene data show CDR1 as SGHTA and CDR2 as FQGTGA. After removal of 5 bases from V and 2 bases from J, the junction contained 6 bases not matched to a gene. In nucleotides, the CDR3 is TGTGCCAGCAGCCGATATAGCGGGCCCTACAATGAGCAGTTCTTC. Translating gives CASSRYSGPYNEQFF.

The V gene is TRBV19, the J gene TRBJ2-3; TRBD2 matches 7 bases. V was clipped by 3 bases and J by 3 bases; unmatched bases: 3. The CDR3 has 14 residues. Germline CDR1 and CDR2: LNHDA and SQIVND (reference sequence). DNA of the CDR3: TGTGCCAGTAGTATGGGACTAAGGACAGATACGCAGTATTTT. As protein: CASSMGLRTDTQYF.

This clone has only one observation. The gene calls are TRBV6-5 and TRBJ2-2; D ambiguous. Trimming stripped 10 bases from V and 6 bases from J, with 9 bases between. The V gene's germline CDR1 is MNHEY and CDR2 SVGAGI. CDR3 size: 11 residues. The CDR3 region is CATQRAGELFF. The CDR3 DNA reads TGTGCCACCCAAAGGGCCGGGGAGCTGTTTTTT.

A single count supports this clone. The rearrangement uses TRBV6-5 and TRBJ1-6; possibly TRBD1 for D (5 bases). The CDR3 has 13 residues. The V gene lost 6 bases and the J gene lost 6 bases, with 9 bases spanning the gap. CDR1 and CDR2 (germline): MNHEY, SVGAGI. The CDR3, as DNA: TGTGCCAGCAGAGACGGGACTAATTCACCCCTCCACTTT. It encodes CASRDGTNSPLHF.

This chain links TRBV5-1 with TRBJ1-4; 8 bases are shared with TRBD1. This CDR3 has 15 amino acids. Germline lookup yields CDR1 SGHRS and CDR2 YFSETQ. V was clipped by 3 bases and J by 5 bases; unmatched bases: 6. CDR3 protein: CASSSTTGANEKLFF. In nucleotides, the CDR3 is TGCGCCAGCAGCTCTACGACAGGGGCGAATGAAAAACTGTTTTTT.

The J gene is TRBJ1-5, the V gene TRBV28; D gene ambiguous. The length of the CDR3 is 13 residues. Germline loops: CDR1 MDHEN, CDR2 SYDVKM. Trimming cost V 4 bases and J 5 bases, with 9 bases left between them. The CDR3 sequence is CASSYGVDQPQHF. In DNA, the CDR3 is TGTGCCAGCAGTTACGGAGTGGATCAGCCCCAGCATTTT.

The count of this clone is one. V and J are TRBV25-1 and TRBJ1-2; 10 bases fit TRBD1. The trim removed 2 bases at V and 8 bases at J, leaving 5 bases unmatched. Germline CDR1 and CDR2: MGHDK and SYGVNS. The CDR3 has 14 residues. CDR3 loop: CASSEDRGRRGYTF. CDR3 sequence (DNA): TGTGCCAGCAGTGAAGACAGGGGGCGCCGGGGCTACACCTTC.

The chain has TRBV6-1 and TRBJ2-3; D gene ambiguous. The germline V gene has CDR1 MNHNS and CDR2 SASEGT. V lost 2 bases to trimming and J lost 4 bases, with 4 bases between them. The CDR3 consists of 12 residues. CDR3 loop: CASSEWADTQYF. The CDR3 DNA reads TGTGCCAGCAGTGAATGGGCAGATACGCAGTATTTT.

This chain joins TRBV7-2 and TRBJ1-2; TRBD1 might be the D (5 bases). CDR1 and CDR2 from the germline V gene are SGHTA and FQGNSA. The germline V and J ends were trimmed by 5 bases and 8 bases, with 18 bases remaining between them. The CDR3 has 14 amino acids. CDR3 nucleotide sequence: TGTGCCAGCAGCCCCAACCAGGGCCAGGGCGGCTACACCTTC. It translates to CASSPNQGQGGYTF.

This chain uses TRBV6-5 with TRBJ2-1, with 7 bases fitting TRBD2. The CDR3 sequence is 13 residues long. Trimming at V came to 0 bases and at J to 9 bases, leaving 2 bases not matched to a gene. The germline V gene encodes CDR1 MNHEY and CDR2 SVGAGI. This chain's CDR3 is CASSYSGEGEQFF. DNA for the CDR3: TGTGCCAGCAGTTACTCAGGGGAGGGTGAGCAGTTCTTC.

The V call is TRBV2, the J call TRBJ1-5; possibly TRBD1 for D (6 bases). The CDR3 is 16 residues long. CDR1 SNHLY and CDR2 FYNNEI come from the germline V gene. V was shortened by 6 bases and J by 1 base, with 16 bases between the two germline ends. The CDR3 bases are TGTGCCAGCAGGGCGGACAGCAGTAGGAGCAATCAGCCCCAGCATTTT. This gives the protein CASRADSSRSNQPQHF. Full variable domain (outside the CDR3, taken from reference TRBV2 and TRBJ1-5): EPEVTQTPSHQVTQMGQEVILRCVPISNHLYFYWYRQILGQKVEFLVSFYNNEISEKSEIFDDQFSVERPDGSNFTLKIRSTKLEDSAMYFCASRADSSRSNQPQHFGDGTRLSIL.